Listed below are T cell receptor beta chains from one sample, sequenced in a study of blood T cells in healthy people across ages. TCRdb used MiXCR to reprocess the 5' RACE reads, holding one entry per CDR3 protein. Here the sample spans hundreds of thousands of distinct CDR3 sequences, about 52% being singletons. Sequencing used blood. The receptors originated from a woman in her fifties or sixties in good health. Both conserved end residues are part of each CDR3. Each record gives: D gene, clone size, J gene, V gene, CDR3 protein, CDR3 DNA. A D gene is named only where the DNA matches it firmly. Only part of the rows carry a size: once, few, many, or a class if the clone is expanded.

D gene: NA; clone size: NA; J gene: TRBJ2-5; V gene: TRBV11-1; CDR3 protein: CASSLEGTSRETQYF; CDR3 DNA: TGTGCCAGCAGCTTAGAGGGAACTAGCCGAGAGACCCAGTACTTC
D gene: TRBD2; clone size: NA; J gene: TRBJ2-7; V gene: TRBV4-2; CDR3 protein: CASSQGEGGRIANEQYF; CDR3 DNA: TGTGCCAGCAGCCAAGGTGAGGGCGGGAGGATTGCAAATGAGCAGTACTTC
D gene: NA; clone size: NA; J gene: TRBJ1-5; V gene: TRBV20-1; CDR3 protein: CSALQGGSNQPQHF; CDR3 DNA: TGCAGTGCTCTACAGGGTGGGAGCAATCAGCCCCAGCATTTT
D gene: TRBD1; clone size: NA; J gene: TRBJ2-7; V gene: TRBV7-2; CDR3 protein: CASSRTGPLWYEQYF; CDR3 DNA: TGTGCCAGCAGCCGGACAGGACCGCTCTGGTACGAGCAGTACTTC
D gene: NA; clone size: NA; J gene: TRBJ2-7; V gene: TRBV14; CDR3 protein: CASSQDMRALGQYNEQYF; CDR3 DNA: TGTGCCAGCAGCCAAGATATGAGGGCGTTGGGACAATACAATGAGCAGTACTTC
D gene: TRBD2; clone size: NA; J gene: TRBJ2-7; V gene: TRBV4-3; CDR3 protein: CASSRTVSGSGDYEQYF; CDR3 DNA: TGCGCCAGCAGCCGAACAGTCAGCGGGAGTGGGGACTACGAGCAGTACTTC
D gene: TRBD1; clone size: few; J gene: TRBJ1-2; V gene: TRBV25-1; CDR3 protein: CASSPTGTGGGGYTF; CDR3 DNA: TGTGCCAGCAGTCCTACCGGGACAGGGGGCGGCGGCTACACCTTC
D gene: NA; clone size: NA; J gene: TRBJ2-7; V gene: TRBV20-1; CDR3 protein: CSAFSPSSYEQYF; CDR3 DNA: TGCAGTGCTTTTAGTCCATCCTCCTACGAGCAGTACTTC
D gene: NA; clone size: NA; J gene: TRBJ2-5; V gene: TRBV11-3; CDR3 protein: CASSPGTGGKTQYF; CDR3 DNA: TGTGCCAGCAGCCCCGGGACCGGAGGAAAGACCCAGTACTTC
D gene: NA; clone size: NA; J gene: TRBJ2-2; V gene: TRBV7-2; CDR3 protein: CASNRNTGELFF; CDR3 DNA: TGTGCCAGCAACAGGAACACCGGGGAGCTGTTTTTT
D gene: NA; clone size: many; J gene: TRBJ1-2; V gene: TRBV11-2; CDR3 protein: CASSSGISGYTF; CDR3 DNA: TGTGCCAGCAGCTCAGGGATTTCTGGCTACACCTTC
D gene: NA; clone size: NA; J gene: TRBJ2-6; V gene: TRBV4-2; CDR3 protein: CASSQDHVGSGANVLTF; CDR3 DNA: TGTGCCAGCAGCCAAGATCATGTAGGCTCCGGGGCCAACGTCCTGACTTTC
D gene: NA; clone size: NA; J gene: TRBJ2-4; V gene: TRBV29-1; CDR3 protein: CSIAHASGDIQYF; CDR3 DNA: TGCAGCATTGCCCACGCCTCTGGGGACATTCAGTACTTC
D gene: NA; clone size: once; J gene: TRBJ2-5; V gene: TRBV12-3/TRBV12-4; CDR3 protein: CASSVNSGTQETQYF; CDR3 DNA: TGTGCCAGCAGTGTTAATTCCGGGACCCAAGAGACCCAGTACTTC
D gene: TRBD1; clone size: few; J gene: TRBJ1-1; V gene: TRBV7-8; CDR3 protein: CASSRSRQGAIVNTEAFF; CDR3 DNA: TGTGCCAGCAGCCGTAGTAGACAGGGGGCTATCGTGAACACTGAAGCTTTCTTT
D gene: NA; clone size: NA; J gene: TRBJ2-5; V gene: TRBV5-6; CDR3 protein: CASSLDIPQETQYF; CDR3 DNA: TGTGCCAGCAGCTTGGACATCCCGCAAGAGACCCAGTACTTC
D gene: TRBD2; clone size: NA; J gene: TRBJ2-5; V gene: TRBV4-3; CDR3 protein: CASSQALAGGETQYF; CDR3 DNA: TGCGCCAGCAGCCAAGCACTAGCGGGAGGCGAGACCCAGTACTTC
D gene: NA; clone size: NA; J gene: TRBJ1-6; V gene: TRBV2; CDR3 protein: CASSERGTSYNSPLHF; CDR3 DNA: TGTGCCAGCAGTGAACGGGGAACTTCCTATAATTCACCCCTCCACTTT
D gene: NA; clone size: few; J gene: TRBJ2-3; V gene: TRBV4-3; CDR3 protein: CASSPRDSGYTDTQYF; CDR3 DNA: TGCGCCAGCAGCCCCCGGGATAGCGGTTACACAGATACGCAGTATTTT
D gene: NA; clone size: NA; J gene: TRBJ2-5; V gene: TRBV27; CDR3 protein: CASSLQQRRGTQYF; CDR3 DNA: TGTGCCAGCAGTCTCCAACAGCGCAGGGGGACCCAGTACTTC
D gene: NA; clone size: NA; J gene: TRBJ1-6; V gene: TRBV6-6; CDR3 protein: CASSPGREPHF; CDR3 DNA: TGTGCCAGCAGCCCCGGCAGGGAGCCCCACTTT
D gene: NA; clone size: NA; J gene: TRBJ1-6; V gene: TRBV4-1; CDR3 protein: CASSQVRGYSPLHF; CDR3 DNA: TGCGCCAGCAGCCAAGTAAGGGGATATTCACCCCTCCACTTT
D gene: TRBD2; clone size: NA; J gene: TRBJ2-1; V gene: TRBV5-4; CDR3 protein: CATVIAGGNEQFF; CDR3 DNA: TGTGCCACCGTTATAGCGGGGGGTAATGAGCAGTTCTTC
D gene: NA; clone size: NA; J gene: TRBJ2-1; V gene: TRBV4-1; CDR3 protein: CASSQDRQEYNEQFF; CDR3 DNA: TGCGCCAGCAGCCAAGATCGCCAGGAGTACAATGAGCAGTTCTTC
D gene: NA; clone size: NA; J gene: TRBJ2-1; V gene: TRBV20-1; CDR3 protein: CSARDRTNLGQFF; CDR3 DNA: TGCAGTGCTAGAGATCGGACAAACTTAGGGCAGTTCTTC
D gene: NA; clone size: NA; J gene: TRBJ2-7; V gene: TRBV7-3; CDR3 protein: CASSLTRLHEQYF; CDR3 DNA: TGTGCCAGCAGCTTAACGAGACTTCACGAGCAGTACTTC
D gene: NA; clone size: many; J gene: TRBJ1-2; V gene: TRBV20-1; CDR3 protein: CSARAQLGYGYTF; CDR3 DNA: TGCAGTGCTAGGGCACAGCTTGGCTATGGCTACACCTTC
D gene: NA; clone size: NA; J gene: TRBJ2-2; V gene: TRBV15; CDR3 protein: CATSRDSMAGELFF; CDR3 DNA: TGTGCCACCAGCAGAGATTCCATGGCCGGGGAGCTGTTTTTT
D gene: TRBD1; clone size: many; J gene: TRBJ1-2; V gene: TRBV27; CDR3 protein: CASSLESGQGYGYTF; CDR3 DNA: TGTGCCAGCAGTTTAGAGTCGGGACAGGGGTATGGCTACACCTTC
D gene: TRBD1; clone size: NA; J gene: TRBJ2-7; V gene: TRBV4-2; CDR3 protein: CASSQERDRAYEQYF; CDR3 DNA: TGTGCCAGCAGCCAAGAAAGGGACAGGGCCTACGAGCAGTACTTC